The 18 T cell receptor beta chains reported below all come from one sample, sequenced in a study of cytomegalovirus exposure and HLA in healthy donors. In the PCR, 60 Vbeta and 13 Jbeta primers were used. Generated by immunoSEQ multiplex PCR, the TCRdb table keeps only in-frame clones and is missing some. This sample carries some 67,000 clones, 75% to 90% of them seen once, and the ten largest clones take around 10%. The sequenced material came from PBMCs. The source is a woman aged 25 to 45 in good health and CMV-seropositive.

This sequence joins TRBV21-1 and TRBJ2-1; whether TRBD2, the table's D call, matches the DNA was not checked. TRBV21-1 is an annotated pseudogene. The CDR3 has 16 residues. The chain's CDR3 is CASSKGSSVSYNEQFF. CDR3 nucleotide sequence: TGTGCCAGCAGCAAAGGCTCAAGCGTCTCCTACAATGAGCAGTTCTTC.

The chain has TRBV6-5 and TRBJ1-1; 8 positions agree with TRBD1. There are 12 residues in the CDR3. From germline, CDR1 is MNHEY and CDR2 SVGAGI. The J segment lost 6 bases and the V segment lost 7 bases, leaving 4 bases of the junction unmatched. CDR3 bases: TGTGCCAGCATTCCGACAGGGGCTGAAGCTTTCTTT. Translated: CASIPTGAEAFF.

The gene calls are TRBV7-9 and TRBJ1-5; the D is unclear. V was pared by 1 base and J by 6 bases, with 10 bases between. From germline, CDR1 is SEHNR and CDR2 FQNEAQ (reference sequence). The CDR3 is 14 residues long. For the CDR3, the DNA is TGTGCCAGCAGCTTAGTGGGTCCGGGTCAGCCCCAGCATTTT. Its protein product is CASSLVGPGQPQHF.

The CDR3 DNA reads as TGTGCCAGCAGCCTCAGGGGGTACGGTGAAGCTTTCTTT. Protein: CASSLRGYGEAFF. This chain connects TRBV9 to TRBJ1-1, with 7 bases matching TRBD1. V lost 4 bases, J lost 7 bases, and 7 bases stayed unmatched. In germline, CDR1 is SGDLS, CDR2 YYNGEE. The CDR3 totals 13 residues.

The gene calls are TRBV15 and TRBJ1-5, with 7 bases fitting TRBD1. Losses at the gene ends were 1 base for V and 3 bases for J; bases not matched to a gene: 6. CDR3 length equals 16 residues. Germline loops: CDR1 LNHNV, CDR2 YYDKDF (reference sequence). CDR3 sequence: CATSRGGQVLNQPQHF. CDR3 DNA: TGTGCCACCAGCAGAGGTGGACAGGTGCTCAATCAGCCCCAGCATTTT.

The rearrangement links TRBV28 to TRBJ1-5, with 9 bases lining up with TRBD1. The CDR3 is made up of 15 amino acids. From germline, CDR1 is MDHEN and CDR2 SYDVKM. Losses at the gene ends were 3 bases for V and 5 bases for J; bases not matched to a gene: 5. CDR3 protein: CASSFRDRDDQPQHF. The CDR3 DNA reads TGTGCCAGCAGTTTCCGGGACAGGGATGATCAGCCCCAGCATTTT. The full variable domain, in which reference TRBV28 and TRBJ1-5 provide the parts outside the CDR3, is DVKVTQSSRYLVKRTGEKVFLECVQDMDHENMFWYRQDPGLGLRLIYFSYDVKMKEKGDIPEGYSVSREKKERFSLILESASTNQTSMYLCASSFRDRDDQPQHFGDGTRLSIL.

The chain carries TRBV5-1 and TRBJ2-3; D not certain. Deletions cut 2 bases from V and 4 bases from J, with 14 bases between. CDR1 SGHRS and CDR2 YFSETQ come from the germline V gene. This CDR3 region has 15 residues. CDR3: CASSFAAFIADTQYF. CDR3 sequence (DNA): TGCGCCAGCAGCTTTGCGGCCTTCATAGCAGATACGCAGTATTTT.

CDR3 DNA: TGCGCCAGCAGTGAGGGTCGACTAGCGGTCTACGAGCAGTACTTC. This encodes CASSEGRLAVYEQYF. This chain uses TRBV10-1 with TRBJ2-7, with 9 bases fitting TRBD2. V shed 2 bases, J shed 3 bases, and the junction held 5 bases outside the gene matches. CDR1 WNHNN and CDR2 SYGVQD come from the germline V gene (reference sequence). The CDR3 has 15 amino acids.

The CDR3 DNA is TGTGCCAGCTCCCCGGGATATAACACTGAAGCTTTCTTT. Protein product: CASSPGYNTEAFF. The gene calls are TRBV2 and TRBJ1-1; D remains unclear. This CDR3 has 13 residues. Trimming took 8 bases from V and 2 from J, leaving 12 bases between them. Germline values: CDR1 SNHLY, CDR2 FYNNEI.

The CDR3, as DNA: TGTGCCAGCAGAGCGGGAGTAGGAGGAGAGACCCAGTACTTC. This codes for CASRAGVGGETQYF. The rearrangement uses TRBV5-5 and TRBJ2-5; 8 bases are a match to TRBD2. Germline CDR1 is SGHKS and CDR2 is YYEKEE (reference sequence). The CDR3 runs to 14 residues. The V gene end was trimmed by 5 bases and the J gene end by 4 bases; junction bases not matched to a gene: 7.

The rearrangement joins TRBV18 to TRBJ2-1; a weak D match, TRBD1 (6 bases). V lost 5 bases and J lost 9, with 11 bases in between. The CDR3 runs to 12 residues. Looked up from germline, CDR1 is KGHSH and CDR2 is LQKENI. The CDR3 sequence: CASSDRSAEQFF. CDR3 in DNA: TGTGCCAGCTCAGACAGGTCAGCTGAGCAGTTCTTC.

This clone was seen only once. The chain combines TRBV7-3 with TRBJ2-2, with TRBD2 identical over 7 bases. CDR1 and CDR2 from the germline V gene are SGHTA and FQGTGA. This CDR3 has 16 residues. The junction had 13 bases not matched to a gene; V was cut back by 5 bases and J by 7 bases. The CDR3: CASSREREEQGGELFF. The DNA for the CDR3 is TGTGCCAGCAGCAGGGAGCGGGAAGAACAAGGCGGGGAGCTGTTTTTT.

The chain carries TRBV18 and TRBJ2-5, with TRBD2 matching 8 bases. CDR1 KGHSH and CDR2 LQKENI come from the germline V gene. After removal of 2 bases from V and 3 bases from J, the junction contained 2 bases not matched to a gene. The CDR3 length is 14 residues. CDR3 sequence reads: CASSPALAEETQYF. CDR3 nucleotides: TGTGCCAGCTCACCAGCACTAGCGGAAGAGACCCAGTACTTC.

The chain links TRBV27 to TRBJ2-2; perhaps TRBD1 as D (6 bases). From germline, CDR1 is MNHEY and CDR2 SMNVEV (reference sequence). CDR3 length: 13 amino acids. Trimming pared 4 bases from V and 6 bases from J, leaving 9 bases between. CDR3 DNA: TGTGCCAGCAGTTCCGGGACATCCGGGGAGCTGTTTTTT. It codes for CASSSGTSGELFF.

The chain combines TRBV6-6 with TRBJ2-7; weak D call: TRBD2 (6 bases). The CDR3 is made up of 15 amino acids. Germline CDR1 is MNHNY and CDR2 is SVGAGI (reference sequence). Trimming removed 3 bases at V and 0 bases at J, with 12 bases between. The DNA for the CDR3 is TGTGCCAGCAGTTATTGGGGACTCACCTCCTACGAGCAGTACTTC. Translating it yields CASSYWGLTSYEQYF.

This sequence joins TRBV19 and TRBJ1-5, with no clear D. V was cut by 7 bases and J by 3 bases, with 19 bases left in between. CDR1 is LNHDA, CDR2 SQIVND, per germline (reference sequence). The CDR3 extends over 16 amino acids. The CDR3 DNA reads TGTGCCAGTAATTTGCAGGCCCCCTCCCACAATCAGCCCCAGCATTTT. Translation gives CASNLQAPSHNQPQHF.

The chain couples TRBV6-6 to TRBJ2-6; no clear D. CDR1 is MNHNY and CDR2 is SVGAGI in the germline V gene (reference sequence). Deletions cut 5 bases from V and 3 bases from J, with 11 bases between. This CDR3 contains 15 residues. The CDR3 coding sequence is TGTGCCAGCAGTGGCGTAACAGTTGGGGCCAACGTCCTGACTTTC. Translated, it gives CASSGVTVGANVLTF.

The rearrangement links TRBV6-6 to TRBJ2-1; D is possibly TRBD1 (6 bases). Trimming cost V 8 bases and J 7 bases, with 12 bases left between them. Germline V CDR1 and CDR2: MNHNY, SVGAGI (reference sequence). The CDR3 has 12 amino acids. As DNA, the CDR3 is TGTGCCAGCGGGGGCCGAGTGAATGAGCAGTTCTTC. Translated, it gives CASGGRVNEQFF.